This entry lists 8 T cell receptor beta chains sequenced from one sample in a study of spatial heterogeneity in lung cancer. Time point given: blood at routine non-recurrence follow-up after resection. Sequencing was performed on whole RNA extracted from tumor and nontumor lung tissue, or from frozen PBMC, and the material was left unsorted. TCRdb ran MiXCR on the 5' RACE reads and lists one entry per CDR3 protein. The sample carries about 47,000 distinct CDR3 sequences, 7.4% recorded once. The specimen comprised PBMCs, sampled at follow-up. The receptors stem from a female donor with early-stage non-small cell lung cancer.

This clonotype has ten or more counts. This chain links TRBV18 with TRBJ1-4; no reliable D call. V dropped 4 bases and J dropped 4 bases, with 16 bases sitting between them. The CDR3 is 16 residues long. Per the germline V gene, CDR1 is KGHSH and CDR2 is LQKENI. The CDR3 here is CASSLRPVSINEKLFF. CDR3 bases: TGTGCCAGCTCACTTCGCCCTGTTTCCATTAATGAAAAACTGTTTTTT.

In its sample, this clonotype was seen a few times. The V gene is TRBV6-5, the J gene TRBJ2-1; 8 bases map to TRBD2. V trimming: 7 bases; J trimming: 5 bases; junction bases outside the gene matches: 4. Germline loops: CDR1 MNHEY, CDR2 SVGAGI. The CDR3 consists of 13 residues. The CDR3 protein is CASTGREHNEQFF. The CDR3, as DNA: TGTGCCAGCACCGGGAGGGAGCACAATGAGCAGTTCTTC.

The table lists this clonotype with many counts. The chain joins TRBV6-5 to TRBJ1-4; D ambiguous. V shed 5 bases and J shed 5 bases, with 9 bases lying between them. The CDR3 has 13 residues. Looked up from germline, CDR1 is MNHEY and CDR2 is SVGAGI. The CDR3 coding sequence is TGTGCCAGCAGTAGGACCGTGAATGAAAAACTGTTTTTT. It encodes CASSRTVNEKLFF.

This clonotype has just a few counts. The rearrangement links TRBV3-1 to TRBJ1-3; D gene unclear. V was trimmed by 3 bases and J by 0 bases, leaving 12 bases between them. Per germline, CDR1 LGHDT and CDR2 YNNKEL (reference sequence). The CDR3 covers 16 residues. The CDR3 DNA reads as TGTGCCAGCAGCCATACGGGCAAAAGCTCTGGAAACACCATATATTTT. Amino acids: CASSHTGKSSGNTIYF.

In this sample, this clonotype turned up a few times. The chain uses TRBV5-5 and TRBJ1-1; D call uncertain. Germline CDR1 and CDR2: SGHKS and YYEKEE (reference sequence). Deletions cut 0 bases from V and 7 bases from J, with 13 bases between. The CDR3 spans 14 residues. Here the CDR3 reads CASSLAFASNEAFF. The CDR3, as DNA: TGTGCCAGCAGCTTGGCCTTTGCCAGCAATGAAGCTTTCTTT.

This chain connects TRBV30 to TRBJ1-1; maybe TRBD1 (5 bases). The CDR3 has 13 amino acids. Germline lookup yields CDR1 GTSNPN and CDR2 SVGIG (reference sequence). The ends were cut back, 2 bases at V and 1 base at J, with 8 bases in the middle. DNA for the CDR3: TGTGCCTGGAGTTCGGGGACGAACACTGAAGCTTTCTTT. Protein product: CAWSSGTNTEAFF.

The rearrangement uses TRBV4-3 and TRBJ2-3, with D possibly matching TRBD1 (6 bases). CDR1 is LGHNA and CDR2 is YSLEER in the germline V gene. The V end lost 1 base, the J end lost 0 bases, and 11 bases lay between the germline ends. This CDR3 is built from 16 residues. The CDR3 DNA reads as TGCGCCAGCAGCCAAGGGGCTAGGGGGAGCACAGATACGCAGTATTTT. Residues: CASSQGARGSTDTQYF.

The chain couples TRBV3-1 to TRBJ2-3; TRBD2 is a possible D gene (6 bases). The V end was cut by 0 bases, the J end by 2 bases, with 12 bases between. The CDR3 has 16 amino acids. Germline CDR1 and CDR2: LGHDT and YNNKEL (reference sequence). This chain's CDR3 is CASSQDLGGDTDTQYF. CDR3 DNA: TGTGCCAGCAGCCAAGATCTGGGGGGAGACACAGATACGCAGTATTTT.